Relative to its sample, the clone carrying this TCR beta chain is medium-sized. Unique molecular identifiers were added to individual cDNA molecules. A single record per CDR3 protein comes from TCRdb applying MiXCR to the 5' RACE reads. The sample yields roughly 25,000 distinct CDR3 sequences, roughly 4.1% seen once. These data originate in a study of early T cells in non-severe SARS-CoV-2 infection. Germline CDR1 reads DFQATT; CDR2 reads SNEGSKA (reference sequence). After removal of 3 bases from V and 10 bases from J, the junction contained 11 bases not matched to a gene. The CDR3 loop spans 15 amino acids.

The sequence came from an adult who was a healthcare worker with PCR-confirmed SARS-CoV-2 infection or an uninfected control (not recorded which). The sequencing sample was made of whole blood. The V gene is TRBV20-1, the J gene TRBJ2-1, with TRBD2 matching 11 bases. CDR3 in DNA: TGCAGTGCTAGCCCGACTAGCGGGAAAATCGGCGAGCAGTTCTTC. Its protein is CSASPTSGKIGEQFF.